This T cell receptor beta chain emerged from a study of T-cell memory formation after mild COVID-19. Across the whole study: Clustering of TCRs was largely donor specific.

Germline loops: CDR1 MNHEY, CDR2 SVGAGI. The ends were cut back, 2 bases at V and 4 bases at J, with 9 bases in the middle. The CDR3 is made up of 14 amino acids. General study results and limits: Chiefly within CM and EM were the contracting CD4+ clones; CD8+ ones were within EMRA.

Comments on this clonotype: The antigen remains undetermined.

MiXCR, run by TCRdb on the 5' RACE reads, gives a single entry per CDR3 protein. This sample has about half a million distinct CDR3 sequences, with 15% to 20% found just once. The origin of this receptor is an adult woman who had mild COVID-19 (a few samples of this study predate the infection). Cell type and time point are not known. This chain links TRBV6-5 with TRBJ2-1; perhaps TRBD2 as D (5 bases). What was sequenced was PBMCs or a T cell subset sorted from them (not recorded which). The CDR3 DNA reads TGTGCCAGCAGTTACGCGGGCCAATACAATGAGCAGTTCTTC. Protein product: CASSYAGQYNEQFF.